This entry is about one TCR beta chain. The authors' processing: Amplification with reference gene primers provided the estimates of nucleated cell counts. This table comes from immunoSEQ multiplex PCR, and its TCRdb copy is limited to in-frame clones, with some not included. V, J and clone size are those of that table, while D and trimming were read from the DNA. The sample has over 200,000 clones; almost 90% are singletons. The data were obtained in a study of blood T cell repertoires in COVID-19. At the level of the study: Collection of acute and convalescent COVID-19 samples took place in the United States, Italy and Spain.

The CDR3 sequence is 16 residues long. The germline V gene encodes CDR1 SGHVS and CDR2 FQNEAQ. The junction had 7 bases not matched to a gene; V was cut back by 5 bases and J by 2 bases. Sequencing was done on a sample of peripheral blood. The chain is built from TRBV7-8 and TRBJ2-5; 11 bases match TRBD2. This clonotype originated in a woman aged 55-69 years with acute or convalescent COVID-19. The CDR3 DNA follows: TGTGCCAGCAGCCGTTTGACTAGCGGGATTCAAGAGACCCAGTACTTC. Encoded protein: CASSRLTSGIQETQYF.